This entry lists 21 T cell receptor beta chains sequenced from one sample in a study of T cells in Graves' hyperthyroidism and ophthalmopathy (dated by TCRdb to between 2017 and 2020). Libraries came from multiplex PCR. The sequencer listed for this sample is Illumina HiSeq 2000. The TCR beta CDR3 regions were amplified from the RNA transcripts. For the first round of RT-PCR on the TCR CDR3, the HTBI primer set was used together with the Qiagen OneStep RT-PCR kit. The raw public data were reprocessed by TCRdb itself: fastp quality trimming at Q25, MiXCR clonotype calling, in-frame beta chains only. Each entry merges the rows of one CDR3 protein and shows their most common DNA and genes. This sample has 250,000 to 400,000 distinct CDR3 sequences in its table, and roughly 13% of those were observed once. The ten largest clones take up roughly 35% of the sample. Specimen: blood. The receptor set was obtained from a woman aged 40 to 50 with Graves' ophthalmopathy.

This clonotype was seen many times. This rearrangement joins TRBV20-1 to TRBJ2-1; D unclear. Germline CDR1 and CDR2: DFQATT and SNEGSKA (reference sequence). CDR3 length: 11 residues. Deletions cut 1 base from V and 12 bases from J, with 10 bases between. The CDR3 protein is CSARVGRPQFF. The CDR3 DNA is TGCAGTGCTAGAGTAGGACGGCCGCAGTTCTTC.

This clonotype has more than one count but fewer than ten. J is TRBJ2-2 and V is TRBV11-3; D may be TRBD1 (5 bases). V shed 4 bases and J shed 0 bases, with 9 bases lying between them. The CDR3 runs to 15 residues. Germline V lookup: CDR1 SGHNT, CDR2 YENEEA. CDR3 region: CASSWGEANTGELFF. CDR3 DNA sequence: TGTGCCAGCAGCTGGGGCGAGGCGAACACCGGGGAGCTGTTTTTT.

The chain has TRBV12-5 and TRBJ2-7; tentatively, D is TRBD2 (6 bases). The germline CDR1 and CDR2 sequences are LGHNT and FRNRAP. The CDR3 extends over 13 amino acids. V lost 3 bases to trimming and J lost 7 bases, with 13 bases between them. The chain's CDR3 is CASGFEGLGEQYF. The CDR3 nucleotides read TGTGCTAGTGGTTTTGAGGGACTGGGTGAGCAGTACTTC.

DNA of the CDR3: TGTGCCAGCAGTTTTTATCCCTTTCGCTCCTACAATGAGCAGTTCTTC. This sequence encodes CASSFYPFRSYNEQFF. This chain connects TRBV12-3 or TRBV12-4 to TRBJ2-1; D gene unclear. V shed 3 bases and J shed 0 bases, with 12 bases lying between them. CDR3 length: 16 residues.

J is TRBJ2-2 and V is TRBV20-1; maybe TRBD1 (6 bases). There are 19 residues in the CDR3. Germline V lookup: CDR1 DFQATT, CDR2 SNEGSKA (reference sequence). The V end lost 4 bases, the J end lost 1 base, and 25 bases lay between the germline ends. The CDR3 reads CSANRDKRTALENTGELFF. The CDR3 DNA sequence: TGCAGTGCTAACCGGGATAAACGGACAGCCCTAGAGAACACCGGGGAGCTGTTTTTT.

The genes are TRBV29-1 and TRBJ2-3, with 9 bases that match TRBD1. CDR3 length: 15 residues. V lost 2 bases, J lost 3 bases, and 6 bases stayed unmatched. Per germline, CDR1 SQVTM and CDR2 ANQGSEA. CDR3 region: CSVETTGGETDTQYF. The DNA of the CDR3 is TGCAGCGTTGAAACTACAGGGGGCGAAACAGATACGCAGTATTTT.

In its sample, this clonotype was seen a few times. V and J are TRBV7-9 and TRBJ2-7; tentatively, D is TRBD1 (6 bases). Per germline, CDR1 SEHNR and CDR2 FQNEAQ (reference sequence). The CDR3 has 13 amino acids. The V and J ends lost 3 bases and 5 bases respectively, with 11 bases between them. CDR3 sequence reads: CASSFQGRNEQYF. The CDR3 nucleotides are TGTGCCAGCAGCTTCCAGGGGCGGAACGAGCAGTACTTC.

V usage is TRBV18 and J usage is TRBJ1-2; D is perhaps TRBD1 (5 bases). The V end was cut by 6 bases, the J end by 5 bases, with 16 bases between. The V gene's germline CDR1 is KGHSH and CDR2 LQKENI. The CDR3 length is 14 residues. This CDR3 reads CASSGQPGAYGYTF. CDR3 DNA sequence: TGTGCCAGCTCCGGGCAGCCTGGGGCTTATGGCTACACCTTC. Looking up the rest from reference TRBV18 and TRBJ1-2 gives the full variable domain: NAGVMQNPRHLVRRRGQEARLRCSPMKGHSHVYWYRQLPEEGLKFMVYLQKENIIDESGMPKERFSAEFPKEGPSILRIQQVVRGDSAAYFCASSGQPGAYGYTFGSGTRLTVV.

This clonotype showed up many times. The chain employs TRBV7-2 and TRBJ2-5; 8 nucleotides match TRBD1. The CDR3 has 15 amino acids. After removal of 1 base from V and 2 bases from J, the junction contained 3 bases not matched to a gene. Per germline, CDR1 SGHTA and CDR2 FQGNSA. The CDR3 bases are TGTGCCAGCAGCTTAGGGACAGGGCGTCAAGAGACCCAGTACTTC. This encodes CASSLGTGRQETQYF.

This clonotype showed up many times. J is TRBJ1-5 and V is TRBV6-1; TRBD1 matches at 10 bases. V trimming: 6 bases; J trimming: 8 bases; junction bases outside the gene matches: 10. CDR3 length: 15 amino acids. Germline V gives CDR1 MNHNS, CDR2 SASEGT. The DNA of the CDR3 is TGTGCCAGCAGGGAGACAGGGGGCGATGCCAAGCCCCAGCATTTT. Its protein product is CASRETGGDAKPQHF.

This clonotype has just a few counts. The chain carries TRBV10-3 and TRBJ2-1; 9 nucleotides line up with TRBD2. The CDR3 consists of 16 residues. With V trimmed by 2 bases and J by 4 bases, 6 bases remained unmatched. Germline CDR1 ENHRY, CDR2 SYGVKD. CDR3 residues: CAISEPTSGRYNEQFF. The CDR3 coding sequence is TGTGCCATCAGTGAGCCCACTAGCGGGCGATACAATGAGCAGTTCTTC.

J is TRBJ1-2 and V is TRBV5-6; no clear D. V gave up 1 base and J gave up 4 bases, with 11 bases separating them. This CDR3 spans 14 amino acids. The germline CDR1 and CDR2 sequences are SGHDT and YYEEEE. CDR3 residues: CASSLTASLYGYTF. CDR3 DNA: TGTGCCAGCAGCTTGACTGCATCCCTCTATGGCTACACCTTC. Complete variable domain (other parts from reference TRBV5-6 and TRBJ1-2): DAGVTQSPTHLIKTRGQQVTLRCSPKSGHDTVSWYQQALGQGPQFIFQYYEEEERQRGNFPDRFSGHQFPNYSSELNVNALLLGDSALYLCASSLTASLYGYTFGSGTRLTVV.

This clonotype has more than one count but fewer than ten. The chain links TRBV20-1 to TRBJ2-7, with D perhaps TRBD1 (6 bases). Trimming removed 2 bases from V and 4 bases from J, with 15 bases in between. Germline V gene data show CDR1 as DFQATT and CDR2 as SNEGSKA (reference sequence). The CDR3 has 14 residues. The CDR3 DNA reads TGCAGTGCTAGATCAGGGGAAGAGGCGTACGAGCAGTACTTC. It specifies CSARSGEEAYEQYF.

This clonotype was detected many times. V is TRBV3-1 and J is TRBJ1-2; maybe TRBD1 (5 bases). Germline CDR1 is LGHDT and CDR2 is YNNKEL (reference sequence). The CDR3 contains 15 residues. Trimming took off 0 bases at V and 4 bases at J, with 12 bases between the two ends. The CDR3 reads CASSQDFGTIYGYTF. In DNA, the CDR3 is TGTGCCAGCAGCCAAGACTTCGGGACGATCTATGGCTACACCTTC.

This clonotype was seen at least ten times. V gene TRBV11-1 combines with J gene TRBJ2-5; the D gene is possibly TRBD1 (6 bases). Between the trimmed V and J ends, which lost 5 bases and 0 bases, there was a span of 19 bases. CDR3 size: 17 residues. Germline loops: CDR1 SGHAT, CDR2 FQDESV (reference sequence). In DNA, the CDR3 is TGTGCCAGCAGCCCAACCGGGACAAGCTCGTACCAAGAGACCCAGTACTTC. Protein product: CASSPTGTSSYQETQYF.

This clonotype was recorded only once. The chain couples TRBV7-9 to TRBJ2-3; D possibly corresponds to TRBD2 (6 bases). This CDR3 has 17 residues. Germline values: CDR1 SEHNR, CDR2 FQNEAQ (reference sequence). The ends were cut back, 0 bases at V and 2 bases at J, with 15 bases in the middle. DNA of the CDR3: TGTGCCAGCAGCTTAGCTGGAGGGACGGGTATCACAGATACGCAGTATTTT. The encoded protein is CASSLAGGTGITDTQYF. Filled out from reference TRBV7-9 and TRBJ2-3, the complete variable domain reads DTGVSQNPRHKITKRGQNVTFRCDPISEHNRLYWYRQTLGQGPEFLTYFQNEAQLEKSRLLSDRFSAERPKGSFSTLEIQRTEQGDSAMYLCASSLAGGTGITDTQYFGPGTRLTVL.

This clonotype was seen at least ten times. The chain uses TRBV25-1 and TRBJ2-5; D could derive from TRBD1 or TRBD2 (5 bases each). V lost 5 bases and J 5 bases, leaving 18 bases between the germline ends. Germline CDR1 is MGHDK and CDR2 is SYGVNS. The CDR3 has 15 residues. The CDR3 region is CASSRGPNPQETQYF. Here the CDR3 DNA reads TGTGCCAGCAGTCGGGGCCCAAATCCCCAGGAGACCCAGTACTTC.

This clonotype occurred many times. The V call is TRBV20-1, the J call TRBJ2-1; D is possibly TRBD2 (6 bases). The V end lost 3 bases, the J end lost 6 bases, and 15 bases lay between the germline ends. The germline CDR1 and CDR2 sequences are DFQATT and SNEGSKA (reference sequence). The CDR3 sequence is 14 residues long. This CDR3 is CSASGGRFTNEQFF. DNA for the CDR3: TGCAGTGCTAGTGGGGGGAGGTTTACCAATGAGCAGTTCTTC.

This clonotype was seen a handful of times. The chain has TRBV19 and TRBJ2-2; TRBD2 might be the D (5 bases). The CDR3 runs 15 residues. Germline values: CDR1 LNHDA, CDR2 SQIVND (reference sequence). Trimming pared 0 bases from V and 4 bases from J, leaving 9 bases between. The CDR3 loop reads CASSIDRAVTGELFF. CDR3 DNA: TGTGCCAGTAGTATAGATCGAGCGGTCACCGGGGAGCTGTTTTTT. Looking up the rest from reference TRBV19 and TRBJ2-2 gives the full variable domain: DGGITQSPKYLFRKEGQNVTLSCEQNLNHDAMYWYRQDPGQGLRLIYYSQIVNDFQKGDIAEGYSVSREKKESFPLTVTSAQKNPTAFYLCASSIDRAVTGELFFGEGSRLTVL.

This clonotype has ten or more counts. The chain carries TRBV7-8 and TRBJ1-2, with 8 bases matching TRBD1. CDR1 SGHVS and CDR2 FQNEAQ come from the germline V gene. V shed 0 bases and J 6 bases; nucleotides not matched to a gene: 3. This CDR3 contains 14 residues. CDR3 DNA sequence: TGTGCCAGCAGCTTAGCGGGGGACAGGCATGGCTACACCTTC. Protein: CASSLAGDRHGYTF.

This clonotype occurred many times. The chain joins TRBV20-1 to TRBJ2-1; no clear D. Trimming pared 6 bases from V and 4 bases from J, leaving 10 bases between. CDR1 is DFQATT and CDR2 is SNEGSKA in the germline V gene (reference sequence). CDR3 size: 12 residues. CDR3 coding DNA: TGCAGTGCAGATACTTCTTACAATGAGCAGTTCTTC. Protein: CSADTSYNEQFF.